The rows below give T cell receptor beta chains drawn from one sample of a study of blood T cell repertoires in COVID-19. The assay was immunoSEQ multiplex PCR, and TCRdb's table has in-frame clones only and misses some. The sample includes 35,000 to 50,000 clones, 69% seen only once; the top ten take roughly 5.8%. The sequenced sample consisted of peripheral blood. Receptors originate from a man aged 80 or over with acute or convalescent COVID-19. CDR3s include the opening cysteine and the closing phenylalanine or tryptophan. A D gene is named only where the DNA matches it firmly. Clone size is given for some rows only: seen once, a few or many times, or a class if the clone is expanded.

V	J	D	size	DNA	CDR3
TRBV18	TRBJ2-6	TRBD1	once	TGTGCCAGCTCACCCGGGACAGGGACGTCTGGGGCCAACGTCCTGACTTTC	CASSPGTGTSGANVLTF
TRBV7-9	TRBJ1-1	NA	NA	TGTGCCAGCAGCCTTACCGACAGGCCACTCATGAACACTGAAGCTTTCTTT	CASSLTDRPLMNTEAFF
TRBV6-5	TRBJ2-7	NA	few	TGTGCCAGCAGTTACTCGGAGGGGAACTCCTACGAGCAGTACTTC	CASSYSEGNSYEQYF
TRBV7-9	TRBJ1-1	TRBD1	NA	TGTGCCAGCAGCACCTCGACAGGGGGCGCGGGAGCTTTCTTT	CASSTSTGGAGAFF
TRBV14	TRBJ2-3	TRBD2	NA	TGTGCCAGCAGCCCCGGGACTAGCGGGAGGGGAGATACGCAGTATTTT	CASSPGTSGRGDTQYF
TRBV6-4	TRBJ1-1	NA	few	TGTGCCAGCAGCAGACAGGCTTTCTTT	CASSRQAFF
TRBV5-1	TRBJ2-5	TRBD2	NA	TGCGCCAGCAGCATAGTAGCGGGGGGGAGCCAAGAGACCCAGTACTTC	CASSIVAGGSQETQYF
TRBV11-3	TRBJ1-2	NA	NA	TGTGCCAGCAGCTTCAGGGACTATGGCTACACCTTC	CASSFRDYGYTF
TRBV19	TRBJ1-1	NA	NA	TGTGCCAGTAGCCCTCAGGGAGGGGAGACTGAAGCTTTCTTT	CASSPQGGETEAFF
TRBV11-2	TRBJ2-1	TRBD1	NA	TGTGCCAGCAGCCGTGGGGGACAGAGCCGACTGACCTTCATAAATGAGCAGTTCTTC	CASSRGGQSRLTFINEQFF
TRBV4-3	TRBJ1-3	NA	NA	TGCGCCAGCAGCCAAGAAAGGGGGACTGGAAACACCATATATTTT	CASSQERGTGNTIYF
TRBV3-1/TRBV3-2	TRBJ2-2	NA	NA	TGTGCCAGCATGCAAGGGGTTAACACCGGGGAGCTGTTTTTT	CASMQGVNTGELFF
TRBV7-7	TRBJ2-5	NA	NA	TGTGCCAGCAGCGCGGGGCCCCGAAGAGAGACCCAGTACTTC	CASSAGPRRETQYF
TRBV6-5	TRBJ1-1	TRBD1	NA	TGTGCCAGCAGTAGTGGACAGGGGATGAACACTGAAGCTTTCTTT	CASSSGQGMNTEAFF
TRBV5-6	TRBJ2-5	NA	NA	TGTGCCAGCAGCTCCCGACTCAGAGAGACCCAGTACTTC	CASSSRLRETQYF
TRBV5-1	TRBJ1-2	TRBD1	once	TGCGCCAGCAGCATCGGACAGGGTTATGGCTACACCTTC	CASSIGQGYGYTF
TRBV2	TRBJ2-7	TRBD1	NA	TGTGCCAGCAGTTTACAGGGGATTTTCTACGAGCAGTACTTC	CASSLQGIFYEQYF
TRBV27	TRBJ1-1	TRBD1	once	TGTGCCAGCAGTTTGGACAGGGAGAACACTGAAGCTTTCTTT	CASSLDRENTEAFF
TRBV4-1	TRBJ1-4	TRBD1	few	TGCGCCAGCAGCCAAGATGACAGGGGGAACGAAAAACTGTTTTTT	CASSQDDRGNEKLFF
TRBV7-2	TRBJ2-1	TRBD2	NA	TGTGCCAGCAGCCTTATTGGGGGGAGGGCCCTCAATGAGCAGTTCTTC	CASSLIGGRALNEQFF
TRBV20-1	TRBJ2-7	NA	NA	TGCAGTGCCATCGACAGGTACGAGCAGTACTTC	CSAIDRYEQYF
TRBV5-1	TRBJ2-1	TRBD2	NA	TGCGCCAGCAGCATACTAGCGATCGGGTCCTACAATGAGCAGTTCTTC	CASSILAIGSYNEQFF
TRBV6-4	TRBJ2-1	TRBD1	NA	TGTGCCAGCAGTGTCAACAGGGGTAATGAGCAGTTCTTC	CASSVNRGNEQFF
TRBV7-2	TRBJ1-2	TRBD1	NA	TGTGCCACCGGGACAGACTATGGCTACACCTTC	CATGTDYGYTF
TRBV6-5	TRBJ1-1	NA	few	TGTGCCAGCACTACCGGTGGGGGCCCTGAAGCTTTCTTT	CASTTGGGPEAFF
TRBV4-1	TRBJ2-1	TRBD1	NA	TGCGCCAGCAGCCGGACAGGAAACAATGAGCAGTTCTTC	CASSRTGNNEQFF
TRBV5-6	TRBJ1-3	NA	NA	TGTGCCAGCAGCACCGGGACACCGAGCTCTGGAAACACCATATATTTT	CASSTGTPSSGNTIYF